The T cell receptor (beta chain) described here comes from a study of blood T cell repertoires in COVID-19. Study-level information: COVID-19 samples collected from the United States, Italy and Spain covered acute and convalescent phases. T cells, B-cell-depleted T cells, or PBMCs supplied cDNA or gDNA.

There are 15 residues in the CDR3. Germline-derived CDR1 and CDR2 are SGHTA and FQGNSA. V shed 6 bases, J shed 1 base, and the junction held 7 bases outside the gene matches. Per the authors' pipeline: How many nucleated cells were present was estimated from reference gene primer amplification. Repertoires were generated with immunoSEQ multiplex PCR, while TCRdb's copy carries only in-frame clones and drops some. The V and J calls and the clone size are those of that table, but D and trimming were determined from the DNA. The sample carries hundreds of thousands of clones, around four fifths recorded once.

V gene TRBV7-2 combines with J gene TRBJ2-3; 7 nucleotides align to TRBD2. The clonotype comes from a woman of 80 years or more with active or convalescent COVID-19. The sample taken for sequencing was peripheral blood. The CDR3 DNA sequence: TGTGCCAGCAGTCCTGGACTAGGGGGCACAGATACGCAGTATTTT. It translates to CASSPGLGGTDTQYF.